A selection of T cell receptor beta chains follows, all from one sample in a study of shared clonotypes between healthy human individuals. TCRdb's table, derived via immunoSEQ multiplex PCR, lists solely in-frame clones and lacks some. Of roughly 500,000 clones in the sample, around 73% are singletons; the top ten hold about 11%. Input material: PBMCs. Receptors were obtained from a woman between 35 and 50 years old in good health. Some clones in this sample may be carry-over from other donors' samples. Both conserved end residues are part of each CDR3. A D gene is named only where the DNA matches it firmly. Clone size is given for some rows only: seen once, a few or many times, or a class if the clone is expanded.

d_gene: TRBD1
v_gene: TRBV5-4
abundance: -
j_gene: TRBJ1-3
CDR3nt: TGTGCCAGCAGCTTGGAGACAGGGGGCAACTCTGGAAACACCATATATTTT
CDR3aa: CASSLETGGNSGNTIYF

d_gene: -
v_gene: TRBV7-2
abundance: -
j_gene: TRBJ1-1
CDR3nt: TGTGCCAGCAGCCCACGGGCGACGGCGGGGAACACTGAAGCTTTCTTT
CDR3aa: CASSPRATAGNTEAFF

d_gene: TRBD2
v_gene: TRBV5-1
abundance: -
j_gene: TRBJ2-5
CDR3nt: TGCGCCAGCAGCTTCCTAGCGGGAGGGCCCACAGAGACCCAGTACTTC
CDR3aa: CASSFLAGGPTETQYF

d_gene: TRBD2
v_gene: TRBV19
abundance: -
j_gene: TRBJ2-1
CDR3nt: TGTGCCAGTAGTTCTCCGGGACTAGGGAATGAGCAGTTCTTC
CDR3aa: CASSSPGLGNEQFF

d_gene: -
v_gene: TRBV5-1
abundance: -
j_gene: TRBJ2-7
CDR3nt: TGCGCCAGCAGCACAGGCTACGAGCAGTACTTC
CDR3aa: CASSTGYEQYF

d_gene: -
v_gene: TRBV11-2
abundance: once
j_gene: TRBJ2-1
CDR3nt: TGTGCCAGCAGCTCTACCGGGACTGGTCAAAATGAGCAGTTCTTC
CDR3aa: CASSSTGTGQNEQFF

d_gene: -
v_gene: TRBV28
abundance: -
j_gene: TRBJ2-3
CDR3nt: TGTGCCAGCATTCTAGGGGCCAACACAGATACGCAGTATTTT
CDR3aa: CASILGANTDTQYF

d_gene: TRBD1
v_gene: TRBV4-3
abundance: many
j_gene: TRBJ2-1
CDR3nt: TGCGCCAGCAGCCAAGATTCAGGGGGCTACAATGAGCAGTTCTTC
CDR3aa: CASSQDSGGYNEQFF

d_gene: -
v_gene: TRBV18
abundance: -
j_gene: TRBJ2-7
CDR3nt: TGTGCCAGCTCACCGGGGGTCCACGAGCAGTACTTC
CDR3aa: CASSPGVHEQYF

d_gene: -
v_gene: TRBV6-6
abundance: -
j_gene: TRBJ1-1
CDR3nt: TGTGCCAGCAGTACTCATATGCGGAACACTGAAGCTTTCTTT
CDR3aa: CASSTHMRNTEAFF

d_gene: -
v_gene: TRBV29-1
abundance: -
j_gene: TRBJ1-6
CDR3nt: TGCAGCGTTGGGGAGGGTGGGGGTTCACCCCTCCACTTT
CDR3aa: CSVGEGGGSPLHF

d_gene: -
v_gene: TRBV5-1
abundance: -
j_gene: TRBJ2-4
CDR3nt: TGCGCCAGCAGCTTGGATTACATTAGCATTCAGTACTTC
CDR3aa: CASSLDYISIQYF

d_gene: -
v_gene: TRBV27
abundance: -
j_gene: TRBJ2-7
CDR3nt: TGTGCCAGCAGTTTACTCTCTAAGGGGGTGTACGAGCAGTACTTC
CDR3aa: CASSLLSKGVYEQYF

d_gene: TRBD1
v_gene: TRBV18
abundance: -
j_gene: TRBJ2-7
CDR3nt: TGTGCCAGCTCACTCCGAGGGACAGGGGAATACGAGCAGTACTTC
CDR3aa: CASSLRGTGEYEQYF

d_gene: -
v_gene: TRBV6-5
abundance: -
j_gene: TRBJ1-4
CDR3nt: TGTGCCAGCACCTCCGTGACAGGAAATGAAAAACTGTTTTTT
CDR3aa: CASTSVTGNEKLFF

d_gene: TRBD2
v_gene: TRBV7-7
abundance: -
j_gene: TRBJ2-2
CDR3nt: TGTGCCAGCAGCTCACCTACAGCGGGAGGGCCGACCGGGGAGCTGTTTTTT
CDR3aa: CASSSPTAGGPTGELFF

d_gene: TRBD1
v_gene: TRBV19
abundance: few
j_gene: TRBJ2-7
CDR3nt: TGTGCCAGTGGACAGGGGCTCGAGCAGTACTTC
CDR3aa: CASGQGLEQYF

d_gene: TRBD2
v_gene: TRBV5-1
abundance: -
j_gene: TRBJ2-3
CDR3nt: TGCGCCAGCAGCTTGGAGGCGGGAGGCACAGATACGCAGTATTTT
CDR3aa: CASSLEAGGTDTQYF

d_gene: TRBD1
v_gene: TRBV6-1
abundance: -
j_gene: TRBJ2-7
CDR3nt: TGTGCCAGCAGTGGGACAGGTCCCTACGAGCAGTACTTC
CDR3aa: CASSGTGPYEQYF

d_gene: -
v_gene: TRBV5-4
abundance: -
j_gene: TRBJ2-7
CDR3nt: TGTGCCAGCAGCTTGGAAGCGGCCCTCTCCTACGAGCAGTACTTC
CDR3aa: CASSLEAALSYEQYF

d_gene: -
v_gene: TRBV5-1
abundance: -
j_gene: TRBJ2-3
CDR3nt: TGCGCCAGCAGCTTGGGGGGATCTTCAGGGGCCATCACAGATACGCAGTATTTT
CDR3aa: CASSLGGSSGAITDTQYF

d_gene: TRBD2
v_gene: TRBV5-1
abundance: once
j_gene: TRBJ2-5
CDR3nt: TGCGCCAGCAGTATGGTGTCAAGCGGGAAAGAGACCCAGTACTTC
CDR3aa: CASSMVSSGKETQYF

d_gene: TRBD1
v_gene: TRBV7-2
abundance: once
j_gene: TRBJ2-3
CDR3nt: TGTGCCAGCAGCCCAGCGAGGGGACAGGCACTTGACACGCAGTATTTT
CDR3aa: CASSPARGQALDTQYF

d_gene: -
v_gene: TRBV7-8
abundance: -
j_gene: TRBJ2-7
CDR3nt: TGTGCCAGCACCGAGGGTTATCAGCAGTACTTC
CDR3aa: CASTEGYQQYF

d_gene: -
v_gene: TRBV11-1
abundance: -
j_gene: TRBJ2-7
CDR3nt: TGTGCCAGCAGCTTAGATTTGCGTTCGGGCGAGCAGTACTTC
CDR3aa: CASSLDLRSGEQYF

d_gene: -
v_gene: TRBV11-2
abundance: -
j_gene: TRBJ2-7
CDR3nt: TGTGCCAGCAGCGAGCAGGTCACCTCCTACGAGCAGTACTTC
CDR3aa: CASSEQVTSYEQYF

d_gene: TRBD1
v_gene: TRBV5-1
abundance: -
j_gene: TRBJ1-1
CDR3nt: TGCGCCAGCAGCATAGGGGGCGGCACTGAAGCTTTCTTT
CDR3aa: CASSIGGGTEAFF

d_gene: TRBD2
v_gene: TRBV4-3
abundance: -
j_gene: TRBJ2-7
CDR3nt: TGCGCCAGCAGCCAAGCGAGAAGCGGGAGCCTGATCGAGCAGTACTTC
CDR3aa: CASSQARSGSLIEQYF

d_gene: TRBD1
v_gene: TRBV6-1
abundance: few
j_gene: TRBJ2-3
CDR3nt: TGTGCCACGCGTCCCGGGACAGGGGCCACAGATACGCAGTATTTT
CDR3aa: CATRPGTGATDTQYF